The clone carrying this TCR beta chain was observed many times. What it recognizes is unknown. TCRdb ran MiXCR on the 5' RACE reads and lists one entry per CDR3 protein. Among over 100,000 distinct CDR3 sequences listed, about an eighth were seen once. This entry belongs to a study of CD8 T cells in ankylosing spondylitis. Germline trimming cut 3 bases from V and 4 bases from J; bases unmatched to any gene: 16. The CDR3 contains 18 residues. Germline V gene sequence: CDR1 SGHRS, CDR2 YFSETQ. Broader study findings: Reports of some motif variants in reactive arthritis synovial fluid and blood predate this one. Reportedly, disease-linked clones are significantly enriched in ankylosing spondylitis patients' matched synovial fluid.

Sequencing was performed on blood, either unsorted or a sorted T cell fraction (not recorded which). The clonotype comes from a female donor with ankylosing spondylitis or in good health (not recorded which). The chain links TRBV5-1 to TRBJ1-1; 9 positions match TRBD1. CDR3 nucleotide sequence: TGCGCCAGCAGCTCATCCCTGACAGGGGGAAGGGATCGCACTGAAGCTTTCTTT. Protein sequence: CASSSSLTGGRDRTEAFF.